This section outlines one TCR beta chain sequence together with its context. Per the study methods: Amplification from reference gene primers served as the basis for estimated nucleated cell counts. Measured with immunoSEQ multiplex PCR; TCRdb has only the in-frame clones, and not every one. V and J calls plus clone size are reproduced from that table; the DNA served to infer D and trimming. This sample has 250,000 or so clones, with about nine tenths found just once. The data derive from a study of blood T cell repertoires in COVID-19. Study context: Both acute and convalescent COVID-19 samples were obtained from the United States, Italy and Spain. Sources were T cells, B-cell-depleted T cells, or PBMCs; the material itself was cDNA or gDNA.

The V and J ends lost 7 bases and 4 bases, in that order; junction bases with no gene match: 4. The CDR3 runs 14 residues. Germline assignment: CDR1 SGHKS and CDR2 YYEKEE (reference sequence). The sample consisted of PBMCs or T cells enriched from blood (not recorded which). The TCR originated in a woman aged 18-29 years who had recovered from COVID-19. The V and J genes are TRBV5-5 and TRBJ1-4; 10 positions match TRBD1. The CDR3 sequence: CASGTGDNNEKLFF. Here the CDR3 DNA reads TGTGCCAGCGGGACAGGGGATAATAATGAAAAACTGTTTTTT. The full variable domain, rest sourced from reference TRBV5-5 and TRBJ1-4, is DAGVTQSPTHLIKTRGQQVTLRCSPISGHKSVSWYQQVLGQGPQFIFQYYEKEERGRGNFPDRFSARQFPNYSSELNVNALLLGDSALYLCASGTGDNNEKLFFGSGTQLSVL.